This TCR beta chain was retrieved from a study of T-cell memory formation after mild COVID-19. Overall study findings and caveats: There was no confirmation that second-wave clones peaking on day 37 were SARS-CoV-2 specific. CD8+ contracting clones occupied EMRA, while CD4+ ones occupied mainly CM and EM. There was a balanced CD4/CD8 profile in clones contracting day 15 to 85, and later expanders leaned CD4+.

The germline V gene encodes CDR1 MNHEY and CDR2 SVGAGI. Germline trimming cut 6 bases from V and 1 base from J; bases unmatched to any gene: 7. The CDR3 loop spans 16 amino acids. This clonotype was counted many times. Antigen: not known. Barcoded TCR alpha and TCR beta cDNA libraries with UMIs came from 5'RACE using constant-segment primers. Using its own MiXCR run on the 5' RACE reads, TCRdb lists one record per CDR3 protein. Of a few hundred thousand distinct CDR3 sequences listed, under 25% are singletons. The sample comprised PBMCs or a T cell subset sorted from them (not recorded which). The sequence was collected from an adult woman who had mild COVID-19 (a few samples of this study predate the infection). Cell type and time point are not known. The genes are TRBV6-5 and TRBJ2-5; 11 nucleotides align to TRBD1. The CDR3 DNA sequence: TGTGCCAGCAGACGCGGACAGGGGGCACCCCAAGAGACCCAGTACTTC. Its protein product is CASRRGQGAPQETQYF.